What follows are 21 T cell receptor beta chains derived from one specimen sequenced in a study of T cells after yellow fever vaccination. TCRdb recomputed calls from the 5' RACE reads with MiXCR, one row per CDR3 protein. Here the sample spans hundreds of thousands of distinct CDR3 sequences, 15% to 20% being singletons. The material was PBMCs, obtained 15 days after the yellow fever booster vaccination. These receptors all come from a man between 25 and 39 years old who received the YFV17D yellow fever vaccine.

This rearrangement joins TRBV4-3 to TRBJ2-1; perhaps TRBD2 as D (6 bases). This CDR3 region has 15 residues. Germline CDR1 and CDR2: LGHNA and YSLEER. V was pared by 3 bases and J by 4 bases, with 13 bases between. CDR3 sequence (DNA): TGCGCCAGCAGCCAGTCGGAGGGCATTTACAATGAGCAGTTCTTC. Translation: CASSQSEGIYNEQFF.

This clonotype was picked up a small number of times. The genes are TRBV20-1 and TRBJ2-6; D could derive from TRBD1 or TRBD2 (5 bases each). Between the trimmed V and J ends, which lost 0 bases and 4 bases, there was a span of 10 bases. CDR3 length: 15 residues. Germline V lookup: CDR1 DFQATT, CDR2 SNEGSKA (reference sequence). The CDR3 DNA is TGCAGTGCTAGAGATTCAGGGACCGGGGCCAACGTCCTGACTTTC. Its protein product is CSARDSGTGANVLTF.

The rearrangement links TRBV7-2 to TRBJ2-3; D not certain. CDR3 length: 15 amino acids. Germline V lookup: CDR1 SGHTA, CDR2 FQGNSA. Trimming shortened V by 1 base and J by 0 bases, and 8 bases separated the two germline ends. CDR3 sequence reads: CASSLGSLSTDTQYF. The CDR3 DNA reads as TGTGCCAGCAGCTTAGGGAGTCTAAGCACAGATACGCAGTATTTT.

The chain joins TRBV20-1 to TRBJ1-5, with TRBD1 matching over 11 bases. The length of the CDR3 is 15 residues. The V segment lost 6 bases and the J segment 11 bases; nucleotides outside the gene matches: 15. The V gene's germline CDR1 is DFQATT and CDR2 SNEGSKA (reference sequence). The CDR3 DNA reads TGCAGTGCCTCAGGGACAGGGGGTTGGGGGAAAGCCCAGCATTTT. Translated, it gives CSASGTGGWGKAQHF.

This clonotype was counted a few times. V usage is TRBV5-1 and J usage is TRBJ2-3; D remains ambiguous. Deletions cut 5 bases from V and 1 base from J, with 11 bases between. Germline V CDR1 and CDR2: SGHRS, YFSETQ. The CDR3 totals 14 residues. CDR3 protein: CASRIQLGTDTQYF. The CDR3 coding sequence is TGCGCCAGCAGAATCCAACTCGGCACAGATACGCAGTATTTT.

This clonotype was seen a few times. The chain combines TRBV6-2 or TRBV6-3 with TRBJ2-1, with TRBD2 identical over 11 bases. This CDR3 region has 15 residues. Germline values: CDR1 MNHEY, CDR2 SVGEGT. V trimming: 6 bases; J trimming: 6 bases; junction bases outside the gene matches: 7. The CDR3 nucleotides read TGTGCCAGCAGGAAACTAGCGGGAGAAGGCAATGAGCAGTTCTTC. Encoded protein: CASRKLAGEGNEQFF.

In this sample, this clonotype turned up a few times. V usage is TRBV25-1 and J usage is TRBJ2-2, with D possibly TRBD1 on 6 matching bases. This CDR3 has 14 residues. The ends were cut back, 8 bases at V and 1 base at J, with 11 bases in the middle. Germline loops: CDR1 MGHDK, CDR2 SYGVNS. DNA of the CDR3: TGTGCCAGCGGAGGACAGCAGAACACCGGGGAGCTGTTTTTT. It is translated as CASGGQQNTGELFF.

This clonotype was seen a few times. This chain uses TRBV7-9 with TRBJ2-1; 8 bases map to TRBD2. After removal of 1 base from V and 6 bases from J, the junction contained 5 bases not matched to a gene. Germline loops: CDR1 SEHNR, CDR2 FQNEAQ (reference sequence). The length of the CDR3 is 15 residues. CDR3 amino acids: CASSLEAGVSNEQFF. CDR3 DNA sequence: TGTGCCAGCAGCTTAGAAGCGGGAGTAAGCAATGAGCAGTTCTTC.

The rearrangement joins TRBV18 to TRBJ2-7; D is unclear. This CDR3 contains 14 residues. V was pared by 3 bases and J by 2 bases, with 11 bases between. Germline CDR1 and CDR2: KGHSH and LQKENI. CDR3 amino acids: CASSPDMGPYEQYF. DNA for the CDR3: TGTGCCAGCTCACCCGACATGGGTCCCTACGAGCAGTACTTC.

The rearrangement links TRBV4-3 to TRBJ2-3, with D tentatively TRBD1 or TRBD2 (5 bases each). The germline CDR1 and CDR2 sequences are LGHNA and YSLEER. V was trimmed by 1 base and J by 2 bases, leaving 10 bases between them. There are 15 residues in the CDR3. CDR3 residues: CASSQGGIPTDTQYF. CDR3 bases: TGCGCCAGCAGCCAAGGGGGGATTCCCACAGATACGCAGTATTTT.

The chain joins TRBV5-6 to TRBJ2-1; D perhaps matches TRBD2 (5 bases). The germline CDR1 and CDR2 sequences are SGHDT and YYEEEE. There are 15 residues in the CDR3. V shed 2 bases and J shed 2 bases, with 11 bases lying between them. The CDR3, as DNA: TGTGCCAGCAGCTTAGCGGAGAGGCCCTACAATGAGCAGTTCTTC. Its protein is CASSLAERPYNEQFF.

The sample holds a few counts of this clonotype. V is TRBV29-1 and J is TRBJ2-7; 10 bases fit TRBD1. V lost 4 bases and J lost 3; bases outside the gene matches: 9. Germline V gene lookup returns CDR1 SQVTM and CDR2 ANQGSEA. The CDR3 length is 15 residues. This CDR3 reads CSVVVDGTGVYEQYF. The CDR3 DNA reads as TGCAGCGTTGTGGTTGACGGGACAGGGGTCTACGAGCAGTACTTC.

The genes are TRBV14 and TRBJ2-1; D unclear. This CDR3 has 16 residues. Trimming took 3 bases from V and 2 from J, leaving 14 bases between them. Per germline, CDR1 SGHDN and CDR2 FVKESK. Written as DNA, the CDR3 is TGTGCCAGCAGCCAGTTATCAGTGGAGACCTACAATGAGCAGTTCTTC. Protein sequence: CASSQLSVETYNEQFF.

The chain recombines TRBV7-2 with TRBJ2-5; 9 bases match TRBD2. Germline CDR1 and CDR2: SGHTA and FQGNSA. The CDR3 has 16 amino acids. V gave up 5 bases and J gave up 1 base; unmatched junction bases: 8. The CDR3 spells CASSKQREAFQETQYF. CDR3 nucleotides: TGTGCCAGCAGCAAACAGCGGGAGGCCTTCCAAGAGACCCAGTACTTC.

The chain employs TRBV3-1 and TRBJ2-1, with TRBD1 identical over 11 bases. Germline CDR1 is LGHDT and CDR2 is YNNKEL (reference sequence). The CDR3 is made up of 15 amino acids. V lost 2 bases and J lost 6; bases outside the gene matches: 3. CDR3 loop: CASSQPGQGVNEQFF. CDR3 coding DNA: TGTGCCAGCAGCCAACCGGGACAGGGGGTCAATGAGCAGTTCTTC.

The chain combines TRBV11-2 with TRBJ2-7; either TRBD1 or TRBD2 may supply D (6 bases each). This CDR3 has 13 amino acids. Germline loops: CDR1 SGHAT, CDR2 FQNNGV. V was clipped by 5 bases and J by 6 bases, with 14 bases between them. CDR3 protein: CASSPGGGREQYF. DNA for the CDR3: TGTGCCAGCAGCCCTGGAGGGGGGCGCGAGCAGTACTTC. Combining the CDR3 with reference TRBV11-2 and TRBJ2-7 gives the whole variable domain EAGVAQSPRYKIIEKRQSVAFWCNPISGHATLYWYQQILGQGPKLLIQFQNNGVVDDSQLPKDRFSAERLKGVDSTLKIQPAKLEDSAVYLCASSPGGGREQYFGPGTRLTVT.

The table lists this clonotype with a few counts. The chain employs TRBV5-6 and TRBJ2-2; D is uncertain. The CDR3 loop spans 13 amino acids. Trimming pared 2 bases from V and 4 bases from J, leaving 6 bases between. Germline V gene data show CDR1 as SGHDT and CDR2 as YYEEEE. Here the CDR3 DNA reads TGTGCCAGCAGCTTCCTGGTCACCGGGGAGCTGTTTTTT. Translating gives CASSFLVTGELFF.

This chain connects TRBV7-2 to TRBJ2-1; 12 bases align to TRBD2. The CDR3 is 16 amino acids. Trimming removed 5 bases from V and 7 bases from J; junction bases left unmatched: 9. Germline V gives CDR1 SGHTA, CDR2 FQGNSA. DNA of the CDR3: TGTGCCAGCAGCATGAGACTAGCGGGAGCGCTGAATGAGCAGTTCTTC. Amino acids: CASSMRLAGALNEQFF.

This clonotype came up a few times. The genes are TRBV5-1 and TRBJ1-5, with no clear D. Looked up from germline, CDR1 is SGHRS and CDR2 is YFSETQ. This CDR3 is built from 14 residues. V lost 4 bases to trimming and J lost 2 bases, with 10 bases between them. CDR3 sequence (DNA): TGCGCCAGCAGCCCGGGTTCGGGCAATCAGCCCCAGCATTTT. Translation gives CASSPGSGNQPQHF. The full variable domain, with the rest looked up from reference TRBV5-1 and TRBJ1-5, is KAGVTQTPRYLIKTRGQQVTLSCSPISGHRSVSWYQQTPGQGLQFLFEYFSETQRNKGNFPGRFSGRQFSNSRSEMNVSTLELGDSALYLCASSPGSGNQPQHFGDGTRLSIL.

This clonotype was counted a few times. The rearrangement uses TRBV20-1 and TRBJ2-1; 8 bases line up with TRBD2. Per germline, CDR1 DFQATT and CDR2 SNEGSKA (reference sequence). V shed 6 bases, J shed 5 bases, and the junction held 9 bases outside the gene matches. The CDR3 contains 14 residues. The chain's CDR3 is CSARIPGLDNEQFF. The CDR3 nucleotides read TGCAGTGCCCGAATCCCGGGACTAGACAATGAGCAGTTCTTC.

This clonotype has a handful of counts. The CDR3 DNA is TGTGCCAGCAGCTTAGTCCTGGGAGTCGGAGGAGATACGCAGTATTTT. Its protein is CASSLVLGVGGDTQYF. V is TRBV7-2 and J is TRBJ2-3, with a tentative D call TRBD2 (5 bases). This CDR3 has 16 amino acids. V was shortened by 1 base and J by 5 bases, with 16 bases between the two germline ends. Per germline, CDR1 SGHTA and CDR2 FQGNSA.